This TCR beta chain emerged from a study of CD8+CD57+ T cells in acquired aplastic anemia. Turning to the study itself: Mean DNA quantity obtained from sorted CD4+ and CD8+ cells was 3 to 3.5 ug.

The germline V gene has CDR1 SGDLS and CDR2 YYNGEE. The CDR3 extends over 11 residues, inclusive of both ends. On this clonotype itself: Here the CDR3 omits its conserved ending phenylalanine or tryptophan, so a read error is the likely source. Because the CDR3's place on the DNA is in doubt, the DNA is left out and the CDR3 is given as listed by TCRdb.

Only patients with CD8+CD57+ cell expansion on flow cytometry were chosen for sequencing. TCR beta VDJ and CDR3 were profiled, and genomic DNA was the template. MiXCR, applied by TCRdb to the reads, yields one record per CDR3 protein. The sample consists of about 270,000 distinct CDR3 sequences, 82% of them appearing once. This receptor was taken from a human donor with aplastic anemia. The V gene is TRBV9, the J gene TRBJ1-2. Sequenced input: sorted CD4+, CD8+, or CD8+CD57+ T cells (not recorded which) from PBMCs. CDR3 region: CASSVGSDTTY.